This T cell receptor (delta chain) was sequenced in a study of γδ T cells in repeated Plasmodium falciparum infection. This clone was found many times. The CDR3 has 19 amino acids. Germline CDR1 is TSWWSYY and CDR2 is QGS. After removal of 7 bases from V and 0 bases from J, the junction contained 14 bases not matched to a gene. Flow sorting of PBMC yielded separate Vgamma9/Vdelta2+ and Vdelta2-negative gammadelta T cell populations for bulk repertoire analysis. TCRdb reanalysed the multiplex PCR reads via CATT. The profile shows 45,000 to 70,000 delta-chain clones, about 1.5% of them singletons. The chain has TRDV1 and TRDJ1; 13 bases line up with TRDD3. The TCR originated in a pool of human donors (malaria-infected and uninfected, not separated). Sequenced: gamma-delta T cells from blood. The CDR3 coding sequence is TGTGCTCTTGAAAGTGGAGACTGGGGGATACGCTCGTACACCGATAAACTCATCTTT. Protein: CALESGDWGIRSYTDKLIF.